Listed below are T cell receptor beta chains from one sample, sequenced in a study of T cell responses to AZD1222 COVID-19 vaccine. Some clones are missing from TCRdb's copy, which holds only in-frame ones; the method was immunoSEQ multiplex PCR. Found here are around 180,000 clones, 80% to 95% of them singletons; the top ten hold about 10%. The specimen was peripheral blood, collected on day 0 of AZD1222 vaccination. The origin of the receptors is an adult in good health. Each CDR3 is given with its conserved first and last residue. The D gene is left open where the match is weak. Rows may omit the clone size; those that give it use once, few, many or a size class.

TGTGCCAGCAGCTCAGAGGGGGCCTCGGGACAGGTTATCAATTCACCCCTCCACTTT,CASSSEGASGQVINSPLHF,NA,TRBV7-9,TRBD1,TRBJ1-6
TGTGCCAGCAGCTTAGCCAAGACTAAATCCTACGAGCAGTACTTC,CASSLAKTKSYEQYF,NA,TRBV7-2,NA,TRBJ2-7
TGTGCCACCGGGAGGGGGACTAGCCAAGATACGCAGTATTTT,CATGRGTSQDTQYF,NA,TRBV24-1,TRBD2,TRBJ2-3
TGTGCCAGCAGCTTAGGAGGGGCTGGTTCTGGGGCCAACGTCCTGACTTTC,CASSLGGAGSGANVLTF,NA,TRBV7-9,NA,TRBJ2-6
TGTGCCAGCAGAATCAGAGGATTCTCTGGAAACACCATATATTTT,CASRIRGFSGNTIYF,NA,TRBV7-2,NA,TRBJ1-3
TGTGCCAGCACGACCTCGCACGGGGAGCTGTTTTTT,CASTTSHGELFF,NA,TRBV6-5,NA,TRBJ2-2
TGTGCCAGCAGCTCTCCATTGGGAGGGTCCTATAATTCACCCCTCCACTTT,CASSSPLGGSYNSPLHF,once,TRBV7-2,NA,TRBJ1-6
TGTGCCAGCAGAAACAGGGGAGTAGATAATGAGCAGTTCTTC,CASRNRGVDNEQFF,NA,TRBV7-9,TRBD1,TRBJ2-1
TGTGCCAGCAGCCCCGACTTGAAAGAGACCCAGTACTTC,CASSPDLKETQYF,NA,TRBV12-3/TRBV12-4,NA,TRBJ2-5
TGCGCCAGCAGCCAAGATGTGGGGGGGTACAATGAGCAGTTCTTC,CASSQDVGGYNEQFF,NA,TRBV4-3,TRBD2,TRBJ2-1
TGTGCCAGCGGGGTAGGCAATGAGCAGTTCTTC,CASGVGNEQFF,NA,TRBV5-4,NA,TRBJ2-1
TGTGCCAGCAGTGAATGGCGGGAAAGCGGGGAGCTGTTTTTT,CASSEWRESGELFF,NA,TRBV6-4,NA,TRBJ2-2
TGTGCCTGGAGTCCCGGGACAGGCCGACGTGGCTATGGCTACACCTTC,CAWSPGTGRRGYGYTF,NA,TRBV30,TRBD1,TRBJ1-2
TGTGCCAGCAGCTTAAGAGAAGGCACCCGGATCCGCGCGAACACCGGGGAGCTGTTTTTT,CASSLREGTRIRANTGELFF,NA,TRBV7-8,NA,TRBJ2-2
TGTGCCAGTAGCCCCTCCCCCTCCTCCTACAATGAGCAGTTCTTC,CASSPSPSSYNEQFF,NA,TRBV19,NA,TRBJ2-1
TGTGCCATCAGTGAGACTAGCGGGATGAGCACAGATACGCAGTATTTT,CAISETSGMSTDTQYF,NA,TRBV10-3,TRBD2,TRBJ2-3
TGCACCAGCAGCCAAGGGAGATCATCCCTAGATAGCAATCAGCCCCAGCATTTT,CTSSQGRSSLDSNQPQHF,few,TRBV1,NA,TRBJ1-5
TGTGCCAGCAGCTTAGGGTTAGCGGGAGGCCTCGATGAGCAGTTCTTC,CASSLGLAGGLDEQFF,NA,TRBV7-7,TRBD2,TRBJ2-1
TGCGCCAGCAGCTCTGCTAGCGAAACCTACGAGCAGTACTTC,CASSSASETYEQYF,NA,TRBV5-1,NA,TRBJ2-7
TGCAGTGGGCTTAGGGGAAACATTCAGTACTTC,CSGLRGNIQYF,NA,TRBV20-1,NA,TRBJ2-4
TGCGCCAGCAGCCAAGATCGTGGAGGGCCCCAGCCCCAGCATTTT,CASSQDRGGPQPQHF,NA,TRBV4-1,NA,TRBJ1-5
TGCAGCGTCCTCATAACCTCGACGAACACCGGGGAGCTGCTTTTT,CSVLITSTNTGELLF,NA,TRBV29-1,NA,TRBJ2-2
TGTGCCAGCATGACAGCACTCGCGAACACCGGGGAGCTGTTTTTT,CASMTALANTGELFF,NA,TRBV28,NA,TRBJ2-2
TGTGCCAGCAGCAACAAGGGGACCCCCAAAAACATTCAGTACTTC,CASSNKGTPKNIQYF,NA,TRBV6-5,NA,TRBJ2-4
TGTGCCACCAGCAGAGATGAGGGCGGGCTTGAAGCTTTCTTT,CATSRDEGGLEAFF,NA,TRBV15,NA,TRBJ1-1
TGTGCCAGCAGACCCAGGGGGGCGGCGAACACCGGGGAGCTGTTTTTT,CASRPRGAANTGELFF,NA,TRBV7-2,NA,TRBJ2-2
TGTGCCTGGAGTTCGCCGGACTACAACCAAGAGACCCAGTACTTC,CAWSSPDYNQETQYF,NA,TRBV30,NA,TRBJ2-5
TGTGCCAGCAGTAGGGGTGGTAACTATGGCTACACCTTC,CASSRGGNYGYTF,NA,TRBV27,NA,TRBJ1-2
TGTGCCTGGAGTGTACGATCCGGCAGGGGTAATTCACCCCTCCACTTT,CAWSVRSGRGNSPLHF,NA,TRBV30,NA,TRBJ1-6
TGCGCCAGCAGCCATCCGGGGGCAGGGGTAGGCTACACCTTC,CASSHPGAGVGYTF,NA,TRBV4-1,NA,TRBJ1-2
TGTGCCAGCAGCTTAAACTCTCCGGGGACAGGGAGGTACGAGCAGTACTTC,CASSLNSPGTGRYEQYF,NA,TRBV7-9,TRBD1,TRBJ2-7
TGCGCCAGCAGCCAAGATAGTGCGAACACTGAAGCTTTCTTT,CASSQDSANTEAFF,NA,TRBV4-3,NA,TRBJ1-1
TGTGCCAGCAGCTTAGCCCCCCCCCAGGAACGATCTGGAAACACCATATATTTT,CASSLAPPQERSGNTIYF,NA,TRBV7-8,NA,TRBJ1-3
TGTGCCAGCAGCCCAGAGCAGGGACAGGAGCGCACTGAAGCTTTCTTT,CASSPEQGQERTEAFF,once,TRBV11-2,TRBD1,TRBJ1-1
TGTGCCAGCAGTCAAGGGAGAAATGAGCAGTTCTTC,CASSQGRNEQFF,NA,TRBV3-1/TRBV3-2,NA,TRBJ2-1
TGTGCCAGCAGCCAAGATCCGGGCTTCTCCTCCTACGAGCAGTACTTC,CASSQDPGFSSYEQYF,NA,TRBV4-2,NA,TRBJ2-7
TGTGCCAGTAGTATTCGGAGGGACAGGGACAACTCTGGAAACACCATATATTTT,CASSIRRDRDNSGNTIYF,NA,TRBV19,TRBD1,TRBJ1-3
TGTGCCACAGGGAAAGATACTGAAGCTTTCTTT,CATGKDTEAFF,NA,TRBV2,NA,TRBJ1-1
TGTGCCAGCAGCCAAGGGGGCCGGGGGGCTAACTATGGCTACACCTTC,CASSQGGRGANYGYTF,NA,TRBV27,TRBD1,TRBJ1-2
TGTGCCAGCAGGACCTGGGAGACTGAAGCTTTCTTT,CASRTWETEAFF,NA,TRBV2,NA,TRBJ1-1
TGTGCCAGCTGTTCAGGGGGTGGGTTCGGCACAGATACGCAGTATTTT,CASCSGGGFGTDTQYF,NA,TRBV6-6,TRBD1,TRBJ2-3
TGTGCCAGCAGCTTGGGGGAAGGGCCCATGCCCCAGCATTTT,CASSLGEGPMPQHF,NA,TRBV5-5,NA,TRBJ1-5
TGTGCCAGCAGCCCTCGGAATAGTGGGGCTGGCTACACCTTC,CASSPRNSGAGYTF,NA,TRBV4-2,NA,TRBJ1-2
TGTGCTAGCAGCTTTTTACCTAACACTGAAGCTTTCTTT,CASSFLPNTEAFF,NA,TRBV7-7,NA,TRBJ1-1
TGCAGCGGCAATACTTTACCGGGACAGGGAAACACTGAAGCTTTCTTT,CSGNTLPGQGNTEAFF,NA,TRBV29-1,TRBD1,TRBJ1-1
TGTGCCAGCACGCCCGGGGGAGTCGACTATGGCTACACCTTC,CASTPGGVDYGYTF,NA,TRBV6-5,NA,TRBJ1-2
TGTGCCAGCAGCACTAGGCCGACAGGGCCCCAAGAGACCCAGTACTTC,CASSTRPTGPQETQYF,NA,TRBV6-2/TRBV6-3,TRBD1,TRBJ2-5
TGTGCCAGCAGCTTGGACGGAATGAACACTGAAGCTTTCTTT,CASSLDGMNTEAFF,NA,TRBV7-9,NA,TRBJ1-1
TGTGCCAGCAGTTTATCCCCTGCGTACAGGGTCTACGAGCAGTACTTC,CASSLSPAYRVYEQYF,NA,TRBV28,NA,TRBJ2-7
TGTGCCAGCAGCCACCCCCCGGCAGGAGGTGCTGGCTACACCTTC,CASSHPPAGGAGYTF,NA,TRBV11-2,NA,TRBJ1-2